Listed below are T cell receptor beta chains from one sample, sequenced in a study of blood T cell repertoires in COVID-19. Profiled with immunoSEQ multiplex PCR; TCRdb holds only in-frame clones, not every one. The top ten clones hold about 3.8% of a sample with a few hundred thousand clones, about 86% of them seen once. Source material: PBMCs or T cells enriched from blood (not recorded which). These receptors all stem from a middle-aged woman with acute COVID-19. Each CDR3 is given with its conserved first and last residue. A D gene is named only where the DNA matches it firmly. Part of the rows lack a size; the others show once, few, many or a class for expanded clones.

>TRBD2|TRBJ2-1|NA|TRBV7-3
TGTGCCAGCAGCCTCCACAAGCGGGAGGGATCCTACAATGAGCAGTTCTTC
CASSLHKREGSYNEQFF
>NA|TRBJ2-7|few|TRBV19
TGTGCCAGTAGTATTAGGGATAGGGGATCCTACGAGCAGTACTTC
CASSIRDRGSYEQYF
>TRBD2|TRBJ2-1|NA|TRBV15
TGTGCCACCAGCCAGGGAGGACTAGCGGGACCTAGGGATGAGCAGTTCTTC
CATSQGGLAGPRDEQFF
>TRBD2|TRBJ2-2|NA|TRBV28
TGTGCCAGCAGTAGACCCACTAGCGGGAGAGGGGCCGGGGAGCTGTTTTTT
CASSRPTSGRGAGELFF
>TRBD1|TRBJ1-1|NA|TRBV29-1
TGCAGCGTTGGGACAGGGAGGACTGAAGCTTTCTTT
CSVGTGRTEAFF
>TRBD1|TRBJ1-6|NA|TRBV27
TGTGCCAGCAGACCGGGACAGTATAATTCACCCCTCCACTTT
CASRPGQYNSPLHF
>NA|TRBJ1-4|once|TRBV28
TGTGCCAGCAGGCCTCCGGGTGGGGAAAAACTGTTTTTT
CASRPPGGEKLFF
>TRBD2|TRBJ2-1|few|TRBV4-2
TGTGCCAGCAGCCAAGATTGGAGCGGGAGTGGAAATGAGCAGTTCTTC
CASSQDWSGSGNEQFF
>TRBD1|TRBJ1-5|NA|TRBV19
TGTGCCAGTGGACAGGGAGGGAATCAGCCCCAGCATTTT
CASGQGGNQPQHF
>TRBD2|TRBJ2-3|NA|TRBV7-3
TGTGCCAGCAGCTTAATGGGGACTAGCGGGAGGGCTCCCACAGATACGCAGTATTTT
CASSLMGTSGRAPTDTQYF
>TRBD2|TRBJ2-1|few|TRBV3-1/TRBV3-2
TGTGCCAGCAGCCAAGGCGTTAGCGGGAGCACTGAGCAGTTCTTC
CASSQGVSGSTEQFF
>TRBD2|TRBJ2-2|NA|TRBV15
TGTGCCACCAGCGGAGGGATAGCGGGAGGGCAGAACGGGGAGCTGTTTTTT
CATSGGIAGGQNGELFF
>NA|TRBJ2-7|NA|TRBV5-5
TGTGCCAGCAGTTCACCCGTGGAGGGCTCCTACGAGCAGTACTTC
CASSSPVEGSYEQYF
>TRBD1|TRBJ1-1|once|TRBV27
TGTGCCAGCAGCCCCTGGACAGGGGGTCCGAACACTGAAGCTTTCTTT
CASSPWTGGPNTEAFF
>NA|TRBJ2-7|NA|TRBV6-5
TGTGCCAGCATTCCGGGGGGCGGGAACACCTACGAGCAGTACTTC
CASIPGGGNTYEQYF
>TRBD1|TRBJ2-5|NA|TRBV11-3
TGTGCCAGCAGCTTATGGGACAGGGGAAAAGAGACCCAGTACTTC
CASSLWDRGKETQYF
>TRBD1|TRBJ2-2|NA|TRBV4-1
TGCGCCAGCGCAGGGGGCACCGGGGAGCTGTTTTTT
CASAGGTGELFF
>TRBD2|TRBJ2-3|NA|TRBV10-3
TGTGCCATCAGTGATGATTCGGGGCTAGCGGGAGCTAGGGGCACAGATACGCAGTATTTT
CAISDDSGLAGARGTDTQYF
>NA|TRBJ2-1|NA|TRBV5-1
TGCGCCAGCAGTTTTCGGGAGTCGTACGATGAGCAGTTCTTC
CASSFRESYDEQFF
>NA|TRBJ1-5|NA|TRBV30
TGTGCCTGGAGTCCGGGACTCAATCAGCCCCAGCATTTT
CAWSPGLNQPQHF
>NA|TRBJ2-1|NA|TRBV6-4
TGTGCCAGCAGTGACTCGAGAGGGCCTCGGAATGAGCAGTTCTTC
CASSDSRGPRNEQFF
>TRBD2|TRBJ2-5|NA|TRBV3-1/TRBV3-2
TGTGCCAGCAGCCCACTAGCGGGAGGGGGTAAAGAGACCCAGTACTTC
CASSPLAGGGKETQYF
>TRBD1|TRBJ1-5|NA|TRBV6-5
TGTGCCAGCAGGTGGGACAGAAATCAGCCCCAGCATTTT
CASRWDRNQPQHF
>TRBD1|TRBJ1-5|once|TRBV27
TGTGCCAGCAGTTTACACCGGGACAGGGCGGAAAATCAGCCCCAGCATTTT
CASSLHRDRAENQPQHF
>TRBD1|TRBJ2-5|NA|TRBV9
TGTGCCAGCAGCTCCCCGGAGGGGGACAGGCTTCAAGAGACCCAGTACTTC
CASSSPEGDRLQETQYF
>TRBD1|TRBJ2-7|once|TRBV4-1
TGCGCCAGCAGCCAAGATAGGGACAGGTACTACGAGCAGTACTTC
CASSQDRDRYYEQYF
>NA|TRBJ1-1|NA|TRBV7-9
TGTGCCAGCAGCCGCGGGCAGAACACTGAAGCTTTCTTT
CASSRGQNTEAFF
>NA|TRBJ1-3|NA|TRBV6-6
TGTGCCAGCAACGCGCAGGGCGCTGGAAACACCATATATTTT
CASNAQGAGNTIYF
>TRBD1|TRBJ2-3|NA|TRBV30
TGTGCCTGGGGGGCCCACAGGGGGCAAACAGATACGCAGTATTTT
CAWGAHRGQTDTQYF
>TRBD1|TRBJ2-3|once|TRBV6-5
TGTGCCAGCAGTAGTACAGGGGGCGCAGATACGCAGTATTTT
CASSSTGGADTQYF
>NA|TRBJ1-5|NA|TRBV27
TGTGCCAGCAGTTTCCAAGGGGGGGGTCAGCCCCAGCATTTT
CASSFQGGGQPQHF
>NA|TRBJ2-3|once|TRBV3-1/TRBV3-2
TGTGCCAGCAGCCTCGGGGGATTCACAGATACGCAGTATTTT
CASSLGGFTDTQYF
>NA|TRBJ2-3|once|TRBV5-4
TGTGCCAGCAGCTTGGATTCTAGTTCATCAGATACGCAGTATTTT
CASSLDSSSSDTQYF
>TRBD1|TRBJ2-5|NA|TRBV27
TGTGCCAGCAGTTTGAGACAGGGGGAGACCCAGTACTTC
CASSLRQGETQYF
>TRBD1|TRBJ2-7|NA|TRBV19
TGTGCCAGTAGTATTCTGGTGGGGACAGGGAAGACCTACGAGCAGTACTTC
CASSILVGTGKTYEQYF
>TRBD1|TRBJ2-7|NA|TRBV10-3
TGTGCCATCAGTACCCGGGACAGCTCCTACGAGCAGTACTTC
CAISTRDSSYEQYF
>TRBD2|TRBJ2-1|NA|TRBV7-9
TGTGCCAGCAGCTTAGCTAGCGGGAGTAAAAATGAGCAGTTCTTC
CASSLASGSKNEQFF
>NA|TRBJ2-7|NA|TRBV28
TGTGCCAGCAGCGTGACTAGGTTAAGCTACGAGCAGTACTTC
CASSVTRLSYEQYF
>NA|TRBJ1-2|NA|TRBV28
TGTGCCAGCAGTTTGGTAGGGGGGGGTAACTATGGCTACACCTTC
CASSLVGGGNYGYTF
>NA|TRBJ2-7|NA|TRBV10-2
TGCGCCAGCAGTGAGTCAGGTACAGGTCAGACCTACGAGCAGTACTTC
CASSESGTGQTYEQYF
>TRBD1|TRBJ2-1|NA|TRBV5-1
TGCGCCAGCAGGCCCACCGGGACAGGGGCCAATGAGCAGTTCTTC
CASRPTGTGANEQFF
>NA|TRBJ2-3|NA|TRBV4-1
TGCGCCAGCAGCCAAGAATTGGCAGGAGGGAAGTATTTT
CASSQELAGGKYF
>NA|TRBJ2-5|NA|TRBV7-2
TGTGCCAGCAGCCGGGGGACAGTCCAAGAGACCCAGTACTTC
CASSRGTVQETQYF
>NA|TRBJ1-3|once|TRBV21-1
TGTGCCACCGTTTCCGGGGTCTCTGGAAACACCATATATTTT
CATVSGVSGNTIYF
>TRBD2|TRBJ2-5|NA|TRBV3-1/TRBV3-2
TGTGCCAGCAGCCAAGGCGCGGGAGTTGAGACCCAGTACTTC
CASSQGAGVETQYF
>NA|TRBJ2-3|NA|TRBV11-2
TGTGCCAGCACCGTCGGGGCTAGCGTAAACACAGATACGCAGTATTTT
CASTVGASVNTDTQYF
>NA|TRBJ1-3|NA|TRBV28
TGTGCCAGCAGTTTGACCGGTGGCAGGGCGAACACCATATATTTT
CASSLTGGRANTIYF
>TRBD2|TRBJ2-3|NA|TRBV30
TGTGCCTGGAGGGAAGGGTTAGCGGGAGTGGAAGATACGCAGTATTTT
CAWREGLAGVEDTQYF
>TRBD1|TRBJ1-6|NA|TRBV5-1
TGCGCCAGCAGCTCCCTAGGAGGGGACAGGGGTTCACCCCTCCACTTT
CASSSLGGDRGSPLHF
>NA|TRBJ2-2|NA|TRBV21-1
TGTGCCAGCAGCCAAGGGGGATACGGGACAGGCGAAGGGCTCCAAGTGACCGGGGAGCTGTTTTTT
CASSQGGYGTGEGLQVTGELFF
>NA|TRBJ1-1|NA|TRBV7-2
TGTGCCAGCAGCCTCGACAGCCCGAACACTGAAGCTTTCTTT
CASSLDSPNTEAFF
>TRBD2|TRBJ2-7|NA|TRBV4-1
TGCGCCAGCAGCCAACGGACTAGCGGGAGGGCCGGTTCCTACGAGCAGTACTTC
CASSQRTSGRAGSYEQYF
>TRBD2|TRBJ2-7|NA|TRBV6-2/TRBV6-3
TGTGCCAGCAGTGCGGGACTAGCCCTCTACGAGCAGTACTTC
CASSAGLALYEQYF